This T cell receptor (beta chain) appears in the sequencing data of a study of technical replicates of blood from a few donors (dated by TCRdb to the late 2010s). Concerning this clone itself: This clone's antigen is unknown. No clone much larger than this one lies a single base away; base qualities are absent.

The CDR3 covers 14 residues, taking in both the cysteine and the phenylalanine. The CDR3 DNA has 42 bases and is translated from base 1. V is shortened by 9 bases, J by 1 base, and the region joining them spans 15 bases. CDR1 and CDR2 (LNHDA, SQIVND) derive from the germline V gene (reference sequence). Library creation used the immunoSEQ multiplex PCR assay. Drawn from immuneACCESS, this table holds only the in-frame rearrangements with V and J called that TCRdb kept. Clones are partly lost; checked studies trace under half to an unresolved V gene and leave the rest unexplained. The sample table records more than 90,000 clones; approximately 94% of these occur just once. Roughly 0.22% of the sample belongs to the ten largest clones.

Sequenced input: T cells isolated from PBMCs. The receptor was isolated from a human donor in good health. This chain is built from TRBV19 and TRBJ1-1; 5 matching bases give a weak D call of TRBD1. The DNA sequence is given as TGTGCCAGCAGTCGTGGCAGGGAGAACACTGAAGCTTTCTTT. It encodes CASSRGRENTEAFF.